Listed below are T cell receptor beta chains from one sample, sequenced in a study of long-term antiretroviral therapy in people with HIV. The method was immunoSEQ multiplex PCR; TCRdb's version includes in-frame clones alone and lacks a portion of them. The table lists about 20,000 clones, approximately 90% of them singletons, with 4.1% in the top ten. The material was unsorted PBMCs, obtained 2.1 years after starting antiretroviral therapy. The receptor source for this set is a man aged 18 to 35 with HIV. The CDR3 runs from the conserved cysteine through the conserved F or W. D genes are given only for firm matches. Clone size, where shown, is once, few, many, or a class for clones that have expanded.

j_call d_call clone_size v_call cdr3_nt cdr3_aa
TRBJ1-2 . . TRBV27 TGTGCCAGCAGTGGAGAGGTTGGGGGCTACACCTTC CASSGEVGGYTF
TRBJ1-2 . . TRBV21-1 TGTGCCAGCGGACTCGGCTACACCTTC CASGLGYTF
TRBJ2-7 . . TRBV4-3 TGCGCCAGCAGCCATTCTCATGAGTGGGGCGAGCAGTACTTC CASSHSHEWGEQYF
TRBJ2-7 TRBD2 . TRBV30 TGTGCCTGGCGACCCACTAGCGACTCCTACGAGCAGTACTTC CAWRPTSDSYEQYF
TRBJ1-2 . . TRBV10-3 TGTGCCATCAGCACGGGGGTGGGGAGTGACTATGGCTACACCTTC CAISTGVGSDYGYTF
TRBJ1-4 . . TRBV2 TGTGCCAGTTCCTTGCGGGGGGCGAGGATTAGGGATGAAAAACTGTTTTTT CASSLRGARIRDEKLFF
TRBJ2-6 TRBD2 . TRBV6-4 TGTGCCAGCAGATATGGGTTAGCGGGAGGGTCTGGGGCCAACGTCCTGACTTTC CASRYGLAGGSGANVLTF
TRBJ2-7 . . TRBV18 TGTGCCAGCTCACCTCTACGTGAACCGGAGACGGCCTACGAGCAGTACTTC CASSPLREPETAYEQYF
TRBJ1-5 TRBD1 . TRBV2 TGTGCCAGCAGCTCTGGACAGGGTAATCAGCCCCAGCATTTT CASSSGQGNQPQHF
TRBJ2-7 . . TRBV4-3 TGCGCCAGCAGCCCAGGACTAACCTACGAGCAGTACTTC CASSPGLTYEQYF
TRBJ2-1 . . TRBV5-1 TGCGCCAGCAGCTTGGCCTTTGGGTCGGTGGACAATGAGCAGTTCTTC CASSLAFGSVDNEQFF
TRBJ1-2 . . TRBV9 TGTGCCAGCAGCGTAGCAGGGAAAGCGTATGGCTACACCTTC CASSVAGKAYGYTF
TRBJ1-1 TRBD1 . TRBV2 TGTGCCAGCATAGACCAGGGGGCAATCTCTCGAGCTTTCTTT CASIDQGAISRAFF
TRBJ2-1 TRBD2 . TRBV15 TGTGCCACCAGCAGAGATCTAGCGGGAGATTTGGGCGATGAGCAGTTCTTC CATSRDLAGDLGDEQFF
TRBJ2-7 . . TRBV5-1 TGCGCCAGCAGCTTGGGGGCTATCTACGAGCAGTACTTC CASSLGAIYEQYF
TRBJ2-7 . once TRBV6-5 TGTGCCAGCAGGGACAGTGGTAACCAGCAGTACTTC CASRDSGNQQYF
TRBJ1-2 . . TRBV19 TGTGCCAGTAGTGGGCCGGGCCACTACACCTTC CASSGPGHYTF
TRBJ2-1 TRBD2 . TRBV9 TGTGCCAGCAGCGGTCGACTAGCGGCCTACAATGAGCAGTTCTTC CASSGRLAAYNEQFF
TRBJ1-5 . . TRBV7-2 TGTGCCAGCAACCCAGGGCGGGGATCCAATCAGCCCCAGCATTTT CASNPGRGSNQPQHF
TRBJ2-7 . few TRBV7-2 TGTGCCAGCAGCTTTGGCAGATCCTACGAGCAGTACTTC CASSFGRSYEQYF
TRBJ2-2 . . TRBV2 TGTGCCAGCACATTCGACCGTACGAACACCGGGGAGCTGTTTTTT CASTFDRTNTGELFF
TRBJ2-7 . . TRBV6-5 TGTGCCAGCAGTTACCCTGGGGGTATGGAGCAGTACTTC CASSYPGGMEQYF
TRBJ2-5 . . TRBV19 TGTGCCAGTAGTCCACCGGGATTAAAAGAGACCCAGTACTTC CASSPPGLKETQYF
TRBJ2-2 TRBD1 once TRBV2 TGTGCCAGCAGAGGGAGGACAGGGGATACCGGGGAGCTGTTTTTT CASRGRTGDTGELFF
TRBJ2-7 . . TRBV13 TGTGCCAGCAGCTTATCCTCCTACGAGCAGTACTTC CASSLSSYEQYF
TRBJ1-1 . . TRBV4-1 TGCGCCAGCAGCCAAGATCAAACGGGACAAAACACTGAAGCTTTCTTT CASSQDQTGQNTEAFF
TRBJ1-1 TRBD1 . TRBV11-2 TGTGCCAGCAGCTTAACGTCAGGGGGCAAGGGGACTGAAGCTTTCTTT CASSLTSGGKGTEAFF
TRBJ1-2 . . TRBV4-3 TGCGCCAGCAGCCAAGAAGACCTCGGGACATCGGGTGGCTACACCTTC CASSQEDLGTSGGYTF
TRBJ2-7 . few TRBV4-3 TGCGCCAGCAGCCAAGCAAGTTTGGACTACGAGCAGTACTTC CASSQASLDYEQYF